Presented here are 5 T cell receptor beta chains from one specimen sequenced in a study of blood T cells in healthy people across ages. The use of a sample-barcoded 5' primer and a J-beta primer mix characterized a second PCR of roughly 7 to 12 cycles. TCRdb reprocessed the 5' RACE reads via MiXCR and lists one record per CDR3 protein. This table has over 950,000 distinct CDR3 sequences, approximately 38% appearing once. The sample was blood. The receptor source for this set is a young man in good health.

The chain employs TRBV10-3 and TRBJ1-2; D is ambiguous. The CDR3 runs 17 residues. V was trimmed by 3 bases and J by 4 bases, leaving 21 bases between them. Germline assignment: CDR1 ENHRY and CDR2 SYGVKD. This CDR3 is CAISDNWAGKTGYGYTF. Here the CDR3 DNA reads TGTGCCATCAGTGATAATTGGGCTGGGAAGACCGGCTATGGCTACACCTTC.

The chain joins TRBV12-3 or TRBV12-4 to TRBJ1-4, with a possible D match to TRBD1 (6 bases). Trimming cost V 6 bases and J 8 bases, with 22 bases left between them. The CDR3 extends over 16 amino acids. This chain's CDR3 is CASSRGFLRGGEKLFF. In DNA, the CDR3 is TGTGCCAGCAGCCGAGGATTCCTCAGGGGCGGCGAAAAACTGTTTTTT.

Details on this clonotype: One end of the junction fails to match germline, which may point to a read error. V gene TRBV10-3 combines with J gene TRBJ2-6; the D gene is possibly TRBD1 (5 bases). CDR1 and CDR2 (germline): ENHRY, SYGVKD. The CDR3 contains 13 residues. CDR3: CAISPSGANALTF. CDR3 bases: TGTGCCATCAGTCCCTCTGGGGCCAACGCCCTGACTTTC.

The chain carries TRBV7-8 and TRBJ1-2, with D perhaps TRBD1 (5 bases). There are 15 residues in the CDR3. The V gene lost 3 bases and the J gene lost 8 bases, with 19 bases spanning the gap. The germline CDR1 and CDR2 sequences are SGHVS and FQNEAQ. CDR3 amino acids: CASSLAEQAPRGYTF. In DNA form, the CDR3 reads TGTGCCAGCAGCTTGGCCGAACAGGCCCCACGGGGCTACACCTTC.

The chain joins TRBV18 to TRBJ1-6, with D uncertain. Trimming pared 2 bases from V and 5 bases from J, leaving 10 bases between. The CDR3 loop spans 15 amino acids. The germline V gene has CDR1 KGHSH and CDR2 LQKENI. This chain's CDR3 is CASSPVAANNSPLHF. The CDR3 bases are TGTGCCAGCTCACCAGTGGCAGCTAATAATTCACCCCTCCACTTT.